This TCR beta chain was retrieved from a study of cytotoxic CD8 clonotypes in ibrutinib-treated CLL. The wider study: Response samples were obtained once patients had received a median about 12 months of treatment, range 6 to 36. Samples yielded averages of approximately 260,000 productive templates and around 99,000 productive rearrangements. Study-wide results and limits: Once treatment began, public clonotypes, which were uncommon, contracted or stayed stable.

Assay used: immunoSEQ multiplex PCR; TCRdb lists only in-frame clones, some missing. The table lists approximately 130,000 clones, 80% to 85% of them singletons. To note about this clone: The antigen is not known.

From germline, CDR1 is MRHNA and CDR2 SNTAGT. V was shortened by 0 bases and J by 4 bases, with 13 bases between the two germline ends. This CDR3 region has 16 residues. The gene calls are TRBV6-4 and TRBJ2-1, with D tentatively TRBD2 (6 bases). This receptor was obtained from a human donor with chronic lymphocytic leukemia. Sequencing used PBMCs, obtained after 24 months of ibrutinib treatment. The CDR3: CASSDSGRGLYNEQFF. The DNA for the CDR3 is TGTGCCAGCAGTGACTCGGGGCGGGGCCTTTACAATGAGCAGTTCTTC.